The 15 T cell receptor beta chains presented below share a single source sample, sequenced in a study of regulatory T cells in long-lasting Graves disease. Time point reported: newly diagnosed GD, antithyroid drugs for less than 3 months. Preparation of the TCR library used RNA extracted from PBMCs. Libraries of TCR beta came from iRepertoire HTBI primers plus Arm-PCR of CDR3 regions. One entry per CDR3 protein, called by TCRdb with MiXCR from the multiplex PCR reads. Here the sample spans roughly 560,000 distinct CDR3 sequences, around 13% being singletons. This sample also appeared in a second study, on T cells in Graves' hyperthyroidism and ophthalmopathy.

Sequencing was performed on peripheral blood mononuclear cells (PBMCs), taken at new diagnosis, from a patient treated with antithyroid drugs. These receptors originate from a woman younger than 45 with Graves disease.

The chain couples TRBV10-3 to TRBJ2-7, with D tentatively TRBD1 (5 bases). V lost 4 bases, J lost 4 bases, and 14 bases lay in between. This CDR3 is built from 14 residues. The V gene's germline CDR1 is ENHRY and CDR2 SYGVKD. Written as DNA, the CDR3 is TGTGCCATCAGTGGAATTAAGGGGAATTACGAGCAGTACTTC. It codes for CAISGIKGNYEQYF.

This clonotype appeared many times. This chain joins TRBV7-2 and TRBJ1-2, with D maybe TRBD1 (6 bases). Per the germline V gene, CDR1 is SGHTA and CDR2 is FQGNSA. V was shortened by 5 bases and J by 2 bases, with 12 bases between the two germline ends. The CDR3 totals 14 residues. The CDR3 DNA follows: TGTGCCAGCAGCCCCAGGGGTGGAAACTATGGCTACACCTTC. Translation: CASSPRGGNYGYTF.

At least ten counts were recorded for this clonotype. This CDR3 is CASRLGQGAGYTF. CDR3 DNA: TGTGCCAGTAGACTCGGACAGGGTGCAGGCTACACCTTC. This chain links TRBV19 with TRBJ1-2, with 8 bases aligning to TRBD1. This CDR3 has 13 amino acids. Germline loops: CDR1 LNHDA, CDR2 SQIVND (reference sequence). With 6 bases clipped from V and 8 bases from J, the junction kept 8 bases outside the gene matches.

This clonotype came up many times. In nucleotides, the CDR3 is TGTGCCAGCAGCTTCCCCCAGGGGATAGCTTTCTTT. This codes for CASSFPQGIAFF. The chain joins TRBV11-2 to TRBJ1-1, with a possible D match to TRBD1 (6 bases). The germline V and J ends were trimmed by 3 bases and 10 bases, with 12 bases remaining between them. This CDR3 comprises 12 residues. Germline CDR1 is SGHAT and CDR2 is FQNNGV.

This clonotype occurred many times. CDR3 nucleotide sequence: TGTGCCATCAGTGAGGCGGACACTAGCGGCCTCGGAGGGGAGACCCAGTACTTC. Translation: CAISEADTSGLGGETQYF. V is TRBV10-3 and J is TRBJ2-5; TRBD2 agrees at 8 bases. CDR1 ENHRY and CDR2 SYGVKD come from the germline V gene. The V segment lost 2 bases and the J segment 5 bases; nucleotides outside the gene matches: 16. The CDR3 sequence is 18 residues long.

The chain has TRBV27 and TRBJ1-2; D perhaps matches TRBD1 (6 bases). V was trimmed by 6 bases and J by 7 bases, leaving 18 bases between them. The CDR3 is 14 amino acids. In germline, CDR1 is MNHEY, CDR2 SMNVEV (reference sequence). Written as DNA, the CDR3 is TGTGCCAGCAGCTTAGGGGGGGCGCTTAGTGGCTACACCTTC. It encodes CASSLGGALSGYTF.

The V gene is TRBV18, the J gene TRBJ2-3; D not certain. The V gene lost 3 bases and the J gene lost 3 bases, with 13 bases spanning the gap. The CDR3 is 15 amino acids. From germline, CDR1 is KGHSH and CDR2 LQKENI. The CDR3 loop is CASSPPSLGTDTQYF. In DNA form, the CDR3 reads TGTGCCAGCTCACCTCCGAGCCTAGGGACAGATACGCAGTATTTT.

A word on this clonotype: A single base separates this from a much larger clone, so it may be a read error. The chain uses TRBV6-2 or TRBV6-3 and TRBJ2-1, with D possibly being TRBD2 (6 bases). CDR3 length: 18 residues. From germline, CDR1 is MNHEY and CDR2 SVGEGT. The CDR3 reads CASSPLGVADLLYNGQFF. The DNA for the CDR3 is TGTGCCAGCAGCCCCCTAGGGGTAGCGGATCTGCTCTACAATGGGCAGTTCTTC.

The rearrangement links TRBV4-3 to TRBJ1-1, with D possibly TRBD1 on 6 matching bases. The germline gives CDR1 LGHNA, CDR2 YSLEER. The CDR3 is 16 residues long. V was pared by 0 bases and J by 3 bases, with 14 bases between. The CDR3 nucleotides are TGCGCCAGCAGCCAAGAACGGGGGCGGGAGGACACTGAAGCTTTCTTT. Amino acid sequence: CASSQERGREDTEAFF.

This clonotype was picked up many times. The chain employs TRBV30 and TRBJ2-7; D gene unclear. Germline lookup yields CDR1 GTSNPN and CDR2 SVGIG (reference sequence). This CDR3 spans 12 amino acids. Trimming removed 1 base at V and 2 bases at J, with 6 bases between. The DNA for the CDR3 is TGTGCCTGGAGTGGTCCAACCTACGAGCAGTACTTC. Protein: CAWSGPTYEQYF.

This clonotype was counted many times. The CDR3 region has the DNA TGTGCCAGCAGAGGACAGGATGCGGTCGAGCAGTACTTC. Translating gives CASRGQDAVEQYF. V is TRBV6-2 or TRBV6-3 and J is TRBJ2-7; 7 nucleotides line up with TRBD1. V trimming: 6 bases; J trimming: 6 bases; junction bases outside the gene matches: 8. Germline CDR1 and CDR2: MNHEY and SVGEGT. This CDR3 contains 13 residues.

This clonotype was picked up many times. The chain has TRBV30 and TRBJ1-6; D is unclear. The germline CDR1 and CDR2 sequences are GTSNPN and SVGIG (reference sequence). The ends were cut back, 0 bases at V and 9 bases at J, with 9 bases in the middle. The CDR3 sequence is 13 residues long. In DNA, the CDR3 is TGTGCCTGGAGTGTAACGGCGTCTTCACCCCTCCACTTT. Amino acids: CAWSVTASSPLHF.

Regarding this clonotype: The CDR3 carries no conserved terminal phenylalanine or tryptophan, so it likely arises from a read error. The CDR3 here is CASSPSGTGYEQYL. The CDR3 coding sequence is TGCGCCAGCAGCCCGTCCGGGACAGGCTACGAGCAGTACTTG. The rearrangement uses TRBV5-1 and TRBJ2-7, with TRBD1 matching 8 bases. The CDR3 totals 14 residues. J was trimmed by 3 bases and V by 4 bases; bases with no gene match: 6. The germline gives CDR1 SGHRS, CDR2 YFSETQ.

CDR3 coding DNA: TGCGCCAGCAGCTTGGAAGGCAGTCGAATGAACACTGAAGCTTTCTTT. This codes for CASSLEGSRMNTEAFF. This sequence joins TRBV5-1 and TRBJ1-1; D unclear. This CDR3 comprises 16 residues. Germline CDR1 reads SGHRS; CDR2 reads YFSETQ. V shed 0 bases and J shed 0 bases, with 12 bases lying between them.

V and J are TRBV18 and TRBJ1-4; 10 bases align to TRBD1. The germline V gene has CDR1 KGHSH and CDR2 LQKENI. The CDR3 covers 17 residues. V dropped 3 bases and J dropped 0; count of bases not matched to a gene: 4. The CDR3 loop reads CASSPPGTGATNEKLFF. CDR3 DNA: TGTGCCAGCTCACCCCCCGGGACAGGGGCAACTAATGAAAAACTGTTTTTT.